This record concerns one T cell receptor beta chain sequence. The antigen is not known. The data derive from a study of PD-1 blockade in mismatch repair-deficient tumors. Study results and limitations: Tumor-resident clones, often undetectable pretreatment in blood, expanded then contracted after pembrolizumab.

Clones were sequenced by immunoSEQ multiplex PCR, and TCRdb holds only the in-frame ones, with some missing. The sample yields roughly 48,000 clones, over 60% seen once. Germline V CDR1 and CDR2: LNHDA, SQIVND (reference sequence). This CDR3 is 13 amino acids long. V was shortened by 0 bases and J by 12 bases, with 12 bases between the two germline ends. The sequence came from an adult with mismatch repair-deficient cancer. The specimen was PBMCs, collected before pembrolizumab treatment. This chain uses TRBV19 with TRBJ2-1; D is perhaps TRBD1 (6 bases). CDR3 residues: CASSIDYRGTQFF. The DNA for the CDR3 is TGTGCCAGTAGTATAGATTATAGGGGGACGCAGTTCTTC.